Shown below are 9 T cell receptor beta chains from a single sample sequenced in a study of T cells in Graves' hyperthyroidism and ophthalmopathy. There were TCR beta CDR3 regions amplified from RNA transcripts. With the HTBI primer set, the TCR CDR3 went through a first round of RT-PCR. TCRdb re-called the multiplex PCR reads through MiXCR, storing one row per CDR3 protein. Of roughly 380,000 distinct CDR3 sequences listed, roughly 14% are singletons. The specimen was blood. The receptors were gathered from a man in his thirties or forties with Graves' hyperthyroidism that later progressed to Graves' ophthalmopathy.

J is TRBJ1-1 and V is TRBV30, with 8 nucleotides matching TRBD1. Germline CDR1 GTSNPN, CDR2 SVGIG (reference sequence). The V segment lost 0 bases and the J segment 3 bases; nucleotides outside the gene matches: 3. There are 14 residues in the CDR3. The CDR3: CAWSVQGADTEAFF. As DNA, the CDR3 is TGTGCCTGGAGTGTTCAGGGGGCAGACACTGAAGCTTTCTTT.

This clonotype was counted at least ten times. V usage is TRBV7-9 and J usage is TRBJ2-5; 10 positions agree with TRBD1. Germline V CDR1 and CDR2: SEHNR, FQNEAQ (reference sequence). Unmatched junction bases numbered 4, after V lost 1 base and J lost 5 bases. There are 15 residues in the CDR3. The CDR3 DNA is TGTGCCAGCAGCTTAGGGACAGGGGGTCGTGAGACCCAGTACTTC. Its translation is CASSLGTGGRETQYF.

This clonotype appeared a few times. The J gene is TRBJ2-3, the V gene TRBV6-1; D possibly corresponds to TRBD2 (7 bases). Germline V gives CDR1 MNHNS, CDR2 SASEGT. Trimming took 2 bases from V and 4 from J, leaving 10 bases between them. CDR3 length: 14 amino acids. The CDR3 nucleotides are TGTGCCAGCAGTGAACGGGGGGCCCCAGATACGCAGTATTTT. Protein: CASSERGAPDTQYF.

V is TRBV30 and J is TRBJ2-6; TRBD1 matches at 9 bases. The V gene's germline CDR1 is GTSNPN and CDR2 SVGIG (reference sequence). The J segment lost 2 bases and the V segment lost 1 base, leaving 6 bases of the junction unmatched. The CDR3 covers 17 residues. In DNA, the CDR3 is TGTGCCTGGAGTGAGGGACAGGGTATCCCTGGGGCCAACGTCCTGACTTTC. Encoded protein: CAWSEGQGIPGANVLTF. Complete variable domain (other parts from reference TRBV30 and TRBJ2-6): SQTIHQWPATLVQPVGSPLSLECTVEGTSNPNLYWYRQAAGRGLQLLFYSVGIGQISSEVPQNLSASRPQDRQFILSSKKLLLSDSGFYLCAWSEGQGIPGANVLTFGAGSRLTVL.

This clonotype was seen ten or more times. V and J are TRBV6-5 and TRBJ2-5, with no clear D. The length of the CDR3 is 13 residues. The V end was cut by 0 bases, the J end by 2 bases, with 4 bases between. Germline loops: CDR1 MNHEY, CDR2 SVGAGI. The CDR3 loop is CASSYSSQETQYF. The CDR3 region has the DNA TGTGCCAGCAGTTACTCGAGTCAAGAGACCCAGTACTTC.

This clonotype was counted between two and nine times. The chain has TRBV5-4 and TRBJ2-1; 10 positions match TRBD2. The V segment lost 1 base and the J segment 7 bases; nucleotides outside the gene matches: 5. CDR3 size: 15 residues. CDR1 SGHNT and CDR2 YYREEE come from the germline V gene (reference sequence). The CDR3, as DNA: TGTGCCAGCAGCTTGCTGTCTAGCGGGGGAAATGAGCAGTTCTTC. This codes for CASSLLSSGGNEQFF.

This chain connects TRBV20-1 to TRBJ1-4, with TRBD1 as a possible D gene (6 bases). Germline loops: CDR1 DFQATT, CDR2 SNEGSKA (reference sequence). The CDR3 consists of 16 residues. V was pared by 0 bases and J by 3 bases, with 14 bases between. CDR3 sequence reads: CSARDLGARANEKLFF. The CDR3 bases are TGCAGTGCTAGAGATCTGGGGGCTAGAGCTAATGAAAAACTGTTTTTT.

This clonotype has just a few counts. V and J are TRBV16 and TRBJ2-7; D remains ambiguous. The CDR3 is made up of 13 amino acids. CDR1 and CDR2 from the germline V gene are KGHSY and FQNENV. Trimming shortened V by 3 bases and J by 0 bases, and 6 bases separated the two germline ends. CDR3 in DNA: TGTGCCAGCAGCCAGAGTGCCTCCTACGAGCAGTACTTC. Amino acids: CASSQSASYEQYF.

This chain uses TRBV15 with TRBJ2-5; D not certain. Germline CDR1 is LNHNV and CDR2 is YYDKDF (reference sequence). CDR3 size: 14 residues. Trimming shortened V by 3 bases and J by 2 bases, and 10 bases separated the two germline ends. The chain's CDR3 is CATSRWALQETQYF. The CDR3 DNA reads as TGTGCCACCAGCAGGTGGGCTTTACAAGAGACCCAGTACTTC.